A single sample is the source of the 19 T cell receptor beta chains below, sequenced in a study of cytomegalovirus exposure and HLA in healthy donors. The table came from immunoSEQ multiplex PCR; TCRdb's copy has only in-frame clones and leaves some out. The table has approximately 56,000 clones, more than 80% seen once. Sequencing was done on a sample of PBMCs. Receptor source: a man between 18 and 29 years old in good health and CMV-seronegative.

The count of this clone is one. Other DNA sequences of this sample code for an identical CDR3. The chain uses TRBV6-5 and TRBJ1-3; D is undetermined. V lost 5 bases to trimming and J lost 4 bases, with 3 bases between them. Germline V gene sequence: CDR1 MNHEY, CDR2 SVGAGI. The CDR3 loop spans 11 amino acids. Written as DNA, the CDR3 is TGTGCCAGCAGTCGGGGAAACACCATATATTTT. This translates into CASSRGNTIYF.

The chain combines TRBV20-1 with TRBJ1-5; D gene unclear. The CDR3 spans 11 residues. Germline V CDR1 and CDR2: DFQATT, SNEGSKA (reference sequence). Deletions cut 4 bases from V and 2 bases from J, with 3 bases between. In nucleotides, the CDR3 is TGCAGTGCTACGGGCAATCAGCCCCAGCATTTT. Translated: CSATGNQPQHF.

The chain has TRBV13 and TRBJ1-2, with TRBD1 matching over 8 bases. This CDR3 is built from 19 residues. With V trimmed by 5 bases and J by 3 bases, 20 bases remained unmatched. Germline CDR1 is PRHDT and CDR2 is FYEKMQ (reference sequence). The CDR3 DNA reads TGTGCCAGCAGCCGGCGAGGCTTCCCCCGGGACAGGTCGGACTATGGCTACACCTTC. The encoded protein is CASSRRGFPRDRSDYGYTF.

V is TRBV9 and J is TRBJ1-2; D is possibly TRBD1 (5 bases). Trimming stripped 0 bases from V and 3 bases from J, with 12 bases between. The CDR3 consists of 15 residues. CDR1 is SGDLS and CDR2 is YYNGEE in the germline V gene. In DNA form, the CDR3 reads TGTGCCAGCAGCGTAGACGGCCCGGGGGACTATGGCTACACCTTC. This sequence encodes CASSVDGPGDYGYTF.

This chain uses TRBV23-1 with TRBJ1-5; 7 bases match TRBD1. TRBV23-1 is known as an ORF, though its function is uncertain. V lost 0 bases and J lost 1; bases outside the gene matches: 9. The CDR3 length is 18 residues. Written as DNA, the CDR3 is TGCGCCAGCAGTCAATCGTCTACAGGGGATCTAAGCAATCAGCCCCAGCATTTT. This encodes CASSQSSTGDLSNQPQHF.

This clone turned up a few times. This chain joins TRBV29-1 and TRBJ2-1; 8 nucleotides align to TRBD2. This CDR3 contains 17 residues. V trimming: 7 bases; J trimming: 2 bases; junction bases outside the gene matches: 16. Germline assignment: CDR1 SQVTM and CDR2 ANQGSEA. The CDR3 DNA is TGCAGCGGCGAGCCGAGTGGCGGGAGGCCCACCTACAATGAGCAGTTCTTC. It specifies CSGEPSGGRPTYNEQFF.

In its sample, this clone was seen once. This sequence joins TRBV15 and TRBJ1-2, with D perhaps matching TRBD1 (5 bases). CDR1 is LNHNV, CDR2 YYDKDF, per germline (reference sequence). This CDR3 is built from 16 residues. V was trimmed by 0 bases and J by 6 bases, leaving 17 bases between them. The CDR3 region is CATSRDRGRIVNGYTF. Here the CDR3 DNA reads TGTGCCACCAGCAGAGATCGGGGGAGGATTGTTAATGGCTACACCTTC.

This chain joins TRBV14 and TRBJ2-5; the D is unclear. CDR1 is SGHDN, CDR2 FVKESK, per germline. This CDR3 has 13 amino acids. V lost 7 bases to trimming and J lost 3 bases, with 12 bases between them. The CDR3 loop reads CASTWVSEETQYF. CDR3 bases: TGTGCCAGCACTTGGGTCAGCGAAGAGACCCAGTACTTC.

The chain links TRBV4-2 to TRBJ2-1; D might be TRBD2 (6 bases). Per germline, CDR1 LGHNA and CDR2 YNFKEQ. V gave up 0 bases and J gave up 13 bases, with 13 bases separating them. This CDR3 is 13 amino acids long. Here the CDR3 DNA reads TGTGCCAGCAGCCAAGATTCCGGGACTGGACAGTTCTTC. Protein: CASSQDSGTGQFF.

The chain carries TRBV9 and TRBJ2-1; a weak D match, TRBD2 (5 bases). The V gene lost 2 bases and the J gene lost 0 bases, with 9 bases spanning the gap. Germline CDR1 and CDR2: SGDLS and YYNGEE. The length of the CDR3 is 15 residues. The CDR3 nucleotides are TGTGCCAGCAGCGTTGATACTAGCTCCTACAATGAGCAGTTCTTC. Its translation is CASSVDTSSYNEQFF.

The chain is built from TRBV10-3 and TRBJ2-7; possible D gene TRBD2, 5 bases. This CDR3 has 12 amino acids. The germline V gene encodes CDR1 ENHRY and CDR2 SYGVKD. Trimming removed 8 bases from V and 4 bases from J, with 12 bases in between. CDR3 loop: CAIAGGLYEQYF. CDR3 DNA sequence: TGTGCCATCGCAGGAGGTCTATACGAGCAGTACTTC.

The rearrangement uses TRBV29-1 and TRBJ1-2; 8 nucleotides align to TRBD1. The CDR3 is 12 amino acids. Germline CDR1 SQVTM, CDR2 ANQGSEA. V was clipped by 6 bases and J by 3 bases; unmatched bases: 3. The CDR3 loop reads CSVPQGDYGYTF. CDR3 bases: TGCAGCGTGCCACAGGGGGACTATGGCTACACCTTC.

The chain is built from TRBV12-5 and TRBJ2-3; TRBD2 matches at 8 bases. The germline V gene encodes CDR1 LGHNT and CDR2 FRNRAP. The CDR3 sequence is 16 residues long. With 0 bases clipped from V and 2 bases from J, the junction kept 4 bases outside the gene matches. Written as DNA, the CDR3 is TGTGCTAGTGGTTTGGTTGTAGCGGGAACCACAGATACGCAGTATTTT. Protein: CASGLVVAGTTDTQYF.

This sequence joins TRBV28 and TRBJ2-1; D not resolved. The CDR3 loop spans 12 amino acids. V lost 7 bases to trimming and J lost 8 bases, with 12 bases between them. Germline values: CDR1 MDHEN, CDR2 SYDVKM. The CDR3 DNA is TGTGCCAGCAAATCAGGTTTCGATGAGCAGTTCTTC. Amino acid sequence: CASKSGFDEQFF.

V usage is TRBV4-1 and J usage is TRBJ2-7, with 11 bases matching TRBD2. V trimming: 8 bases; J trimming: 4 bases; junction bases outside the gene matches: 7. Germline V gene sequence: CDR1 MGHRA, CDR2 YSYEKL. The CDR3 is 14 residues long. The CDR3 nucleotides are TGCGCCAGCCGGCTGACTAGCGGGACTTACGAGCAGTACTTC. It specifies CASRLTSGTYEQYF.

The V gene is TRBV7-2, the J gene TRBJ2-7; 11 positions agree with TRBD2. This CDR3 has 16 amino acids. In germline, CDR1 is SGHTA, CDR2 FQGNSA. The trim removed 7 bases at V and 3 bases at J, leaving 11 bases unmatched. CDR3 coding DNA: TGTGCCAGCAAAGTCACCGGGACTAGCGGAAACTACGAGCAGTACTTC. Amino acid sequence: CASKVTGTSGNYEQYF.

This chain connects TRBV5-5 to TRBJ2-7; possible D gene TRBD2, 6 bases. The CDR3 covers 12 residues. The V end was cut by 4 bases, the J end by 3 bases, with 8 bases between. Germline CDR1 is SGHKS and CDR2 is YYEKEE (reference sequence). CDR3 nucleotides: TGTGCCAGCAGCCAGGGACTCTACGAGCAGTACTTC. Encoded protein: CASSQGLYEQYF.

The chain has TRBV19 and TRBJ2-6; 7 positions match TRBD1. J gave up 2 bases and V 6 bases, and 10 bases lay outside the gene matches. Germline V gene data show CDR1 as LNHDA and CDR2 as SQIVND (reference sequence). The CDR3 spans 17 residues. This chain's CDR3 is CASRPDRAPAGANVLTF. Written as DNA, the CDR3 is TGTGCCAGTAGACCCGACAGGGCTCCGGCTGGGGCCAACGTCCTGACTTTC.

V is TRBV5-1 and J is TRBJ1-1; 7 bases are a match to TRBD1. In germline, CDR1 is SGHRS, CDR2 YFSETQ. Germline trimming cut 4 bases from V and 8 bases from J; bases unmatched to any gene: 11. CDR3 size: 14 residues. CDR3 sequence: CASSIGGPGQEAFF. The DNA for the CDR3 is TGCGCCAGCAGCATTGGGGGACCGGGACAGGAAGCTTTCTTT.